Below, 5 T cell receptor beta chains from the same sample are listed, as sequenced in a study of T-cell memory formation after mild COVID-19. TCRdb recomputed calls from the 5' RACE reads with MiXCR, one row per CDR3 protein. Of around 450,000 distinct CDR3 sequences in the sample, 20% to 30% were seen once. The sample consisted of PBMCs or a T cell subset sorted from them (not recorded which). These TCRs come from an adult woman who had mild COVID-19 (a few samples of this study predate the infection). Cell type and time point are not known.

This rearrangement joins TRBV20-1 to TRBJ2-6, with D unclear. Germline V gives CDR1 DFQATT, CDR2 SNEGSKA (reference sequence). Trimming took 6 bases from V and 0 from J, leaving 9 bases between them. The CDR3 contains 14 residues. The CDR3 bases are TGCAGTGCCCCGTCGGGCTCTGGGGCCAACGTCCTGACTTTC. Protein product: CSAPSGSGANVLTF.

The rearrangement links TRBV9 to TRBJ1-1, with a tentative D call TRBD1 (5 bases). CDR3 length: 15 residues. Trimming removed 2 bases at V and 2 bases at J, with 13 bases between. Germline V lookup: CDR1 SGDLS, CDR2 YYNGEE. The CDR3 bases are TGTGCCAGCAGCGTCGGGACGCTTGGAAACACTGAAGCTTTCTTT. Its protein product is CASSVGTLGNTEAFF. The full variable domain, its missing parts supplied by reference TRBV9 and TRBJ1-1, is DSGVTQTPKHLITATGQRVTLRCSPRSGDLSVYWYQQSLDQGLQFLIQYYNGEERAKGNILERFSAQQFPDLHSELNLSSLELGDSALYFCASSVGTLGNTEAFFGQGTRLTVV.

In its sample, this clonotype was seen a few times. This chain uses TRBV5-1 with TRBJ1-2, with D possibly TRBD1 on 5 matching bases. Per germline, CDR1 SGHRS and CDR2 YFSETQ. This CDR3 contains 13 residues. V was pared by 3 bases and J by 6 bases, with 12 bases between. The CDR3, as DNA: TGCGCCAGCAGCTGGAGGGGAGATGATGGCTACACCTTC. It encodes CASSWRGDDGYTF. The variable domain in full, completed from reference TRBV5-1 and TRBJ1-2, reads KAGVTQTPRYLIKTRGQQVTLSCSPISGHRSVSWYQQTPGQGLQFLFEYFSETQRNKGNFPGRFSGRQFSNSRSEMNVSTLELGDSALYLCASSWRGDDGYTFGSGTRLTVV.

This clonotype occurred a few times. The V call is TRBV9, the J call TRBJ2-7; 8 nucleotides agree with TRBD1. The CDR3 is 14 residues long. CDR1 and CDR2 (germline): SGDLS, YYNGEE. V trimming: 4 bases; J trimming: 4 bases; junction bases outside the gene matches: 7. CDR3 coding DNA: TGTGCCAGCAGCCCCTCGGACAGGGTGTACGAGCAGTACTTC. Translating it yields CASSPSDRVYEQYF.

The DNA for the CDR3 is TGTGCCAGCAGTCTCCTAGGGGGGCAGTACGAGCAGTACTTC. Amino acids: CASSLLGGQYEQYF. The rearrangement joins TRBV27 to TRBJ2-7, with D possibly being TRBD1 or TRBD2 (6 bases each). Trimming left V 5 bases short and J 4 bases short, with 15 bases between. The CDR3 runs to 14 residues. CDR1 MNHEY and CDR2 SMNVEV come from the germline V gene (reference sequence).